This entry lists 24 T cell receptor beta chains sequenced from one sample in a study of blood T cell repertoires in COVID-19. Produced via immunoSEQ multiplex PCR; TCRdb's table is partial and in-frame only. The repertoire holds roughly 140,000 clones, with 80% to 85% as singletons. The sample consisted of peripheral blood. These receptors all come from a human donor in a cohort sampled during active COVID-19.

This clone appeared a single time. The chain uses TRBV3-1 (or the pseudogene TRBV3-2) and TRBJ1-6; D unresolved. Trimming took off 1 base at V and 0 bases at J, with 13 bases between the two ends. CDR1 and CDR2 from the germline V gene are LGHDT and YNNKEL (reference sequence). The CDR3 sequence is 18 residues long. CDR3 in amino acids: CASSQVGRRSSYNSPLHF. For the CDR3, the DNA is TGTGCCAGCAGCCAAGTTGGCAGGAGGAGCTCCTATAATTCACCCCTCCACTTT.

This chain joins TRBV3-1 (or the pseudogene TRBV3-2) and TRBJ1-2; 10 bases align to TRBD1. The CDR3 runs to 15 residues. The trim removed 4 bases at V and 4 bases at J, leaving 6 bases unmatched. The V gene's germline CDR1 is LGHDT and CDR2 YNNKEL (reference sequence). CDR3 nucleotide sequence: TGTGCCAGCAGCCGACAGGGGGCGCAGACCTATGGCTACACCTTC. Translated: CASSRQGAQTYGYTF.

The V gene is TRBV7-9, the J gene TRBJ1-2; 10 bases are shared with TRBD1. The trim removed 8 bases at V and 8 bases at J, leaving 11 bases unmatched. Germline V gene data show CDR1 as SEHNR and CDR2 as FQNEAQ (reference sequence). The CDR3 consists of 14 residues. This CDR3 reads CASRLTGGQWGYTF. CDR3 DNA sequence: TGTGCCAGCCGTTTGACAGGGGGCCAGTGGGGCTACACCTTC. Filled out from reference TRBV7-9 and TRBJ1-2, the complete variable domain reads DTGVSQNPRHKITKRGQNVTFRCDPISEHNRLYWYRQTLGQGPEFLTYFQNEAQLEKSRLLSDRFSAERPKGSFSTLEIQRTEQGDSAMYLCASRLTGGQWGYTFGSGTRLTVV.

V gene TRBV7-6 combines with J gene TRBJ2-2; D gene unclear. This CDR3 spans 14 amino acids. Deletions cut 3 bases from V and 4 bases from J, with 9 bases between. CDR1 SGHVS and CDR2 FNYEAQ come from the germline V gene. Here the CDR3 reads CASSFGVGTGELFF. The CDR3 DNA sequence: TGTGCCAGCAGCTTTGGAGTGGGCACCGGGGAGCTGTTTTTT.

CDR3: CASRYGGGSEKLFF. The CDR3 DNA sequence: TGTGCCAGTAGGTATGGAGGGGGCAGTGAAAAACTGTTTTTT. V is TRBV19 and J is TRBJ1-4; the match to TRBD1 covers 7 bases. From germline, CDR1 is LNHDA and CDR2 SQIVND (reference sequence). The CDR3 has 14 amino acids. The ends lost 6 bases at V and 7 bases at J; junction bases unmatched: 8.

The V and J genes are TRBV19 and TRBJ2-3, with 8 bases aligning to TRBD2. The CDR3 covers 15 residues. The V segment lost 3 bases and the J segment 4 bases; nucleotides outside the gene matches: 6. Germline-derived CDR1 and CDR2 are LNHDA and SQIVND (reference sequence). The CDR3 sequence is CASSIGGAPADTQYF. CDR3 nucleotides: TGTGCCAGTAGTATCGGGGGGGCGCCCGCAGATACGCAGTATTTT. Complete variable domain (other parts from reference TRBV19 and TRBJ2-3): DGGITQSPKYLFRKEGQNVTLSCEQNLNHDAMYWYRQDPGQGLRLIYYSQIVNDFQKGDIAEGYSVSREKKESFPLTVTSAQKNPTAFYLCASSIGGAPADTQYFGPGTRLTVL.

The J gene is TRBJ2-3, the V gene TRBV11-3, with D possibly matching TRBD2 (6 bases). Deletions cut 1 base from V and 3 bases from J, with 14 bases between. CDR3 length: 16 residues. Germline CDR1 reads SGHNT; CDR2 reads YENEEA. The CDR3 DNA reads TGTGCCAGCAGCTTAGCAGCCGGGGGAGGAACAGATACGCAGTATTTT. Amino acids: CASSLAAGGGTDTQYF.

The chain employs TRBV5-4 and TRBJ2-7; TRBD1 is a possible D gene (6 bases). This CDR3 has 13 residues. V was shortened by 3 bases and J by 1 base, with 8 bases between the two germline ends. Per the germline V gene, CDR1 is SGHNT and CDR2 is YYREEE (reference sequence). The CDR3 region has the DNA TGTGCCAGCAGCTCCGACAGGTCCTACGAGCAGTACTTC. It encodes CASSSDRSYEQYF.

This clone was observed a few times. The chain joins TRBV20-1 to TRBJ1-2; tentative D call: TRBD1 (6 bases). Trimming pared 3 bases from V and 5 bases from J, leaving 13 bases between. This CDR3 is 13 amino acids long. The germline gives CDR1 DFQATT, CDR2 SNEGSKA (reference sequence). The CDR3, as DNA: TGCAGTGCTAGTAGGACAGCGGCTTATGGCTACACCTTC. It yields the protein CSASRTAAYGYTF.

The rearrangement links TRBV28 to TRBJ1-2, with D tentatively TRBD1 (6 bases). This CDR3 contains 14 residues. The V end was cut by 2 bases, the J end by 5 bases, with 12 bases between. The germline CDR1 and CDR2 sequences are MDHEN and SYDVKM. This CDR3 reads CASSLVTGRYGYTF. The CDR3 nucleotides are TGTGCCAGCAGTTTAGTTACAGGGCGGTATGGCTACACCTTC.

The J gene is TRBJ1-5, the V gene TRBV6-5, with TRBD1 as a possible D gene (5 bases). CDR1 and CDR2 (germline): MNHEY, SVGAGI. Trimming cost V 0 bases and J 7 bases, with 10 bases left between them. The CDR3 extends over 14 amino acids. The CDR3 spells CASSYSGQGQPQHF. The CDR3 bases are TGTGCCAGCAGTTACTCTGGGCAGGGCCAGCCCCAGCATTTT.

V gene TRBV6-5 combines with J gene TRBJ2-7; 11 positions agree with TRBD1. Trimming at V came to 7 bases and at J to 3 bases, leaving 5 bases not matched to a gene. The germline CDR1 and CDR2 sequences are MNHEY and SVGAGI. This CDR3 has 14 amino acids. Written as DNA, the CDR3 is TGTGCCAGCACGATGGGGACAGGGGGCTACGAGCAGTACTTC. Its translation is CASTMGTGGYEQYF.

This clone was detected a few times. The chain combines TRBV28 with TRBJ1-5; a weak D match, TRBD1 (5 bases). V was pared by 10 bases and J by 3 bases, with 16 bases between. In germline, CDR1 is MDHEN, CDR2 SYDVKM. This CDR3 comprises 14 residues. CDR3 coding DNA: TGTGCCACCGTGGGGGGGAGCGACAATCAGCCCCAGCATTTT. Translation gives CATVGGSDNQPQHF.

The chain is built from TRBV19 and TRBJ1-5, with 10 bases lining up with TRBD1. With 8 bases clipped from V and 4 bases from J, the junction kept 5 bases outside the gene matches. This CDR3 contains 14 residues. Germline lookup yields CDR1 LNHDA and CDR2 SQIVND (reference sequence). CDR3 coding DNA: TGTGCCAGTTCGGACAGGGGGAGGAATCAGCCCCAGCATTTT. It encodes CASSDRGRNQPQHF.

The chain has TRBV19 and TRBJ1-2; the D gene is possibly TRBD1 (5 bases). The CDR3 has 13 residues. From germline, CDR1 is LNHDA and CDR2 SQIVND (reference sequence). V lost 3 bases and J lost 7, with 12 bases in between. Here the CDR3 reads CASSMQGLGGYTF. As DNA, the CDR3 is TGTGCCAGTAGTATGCAGGGCTTGGGTGGCTACACCTTC.

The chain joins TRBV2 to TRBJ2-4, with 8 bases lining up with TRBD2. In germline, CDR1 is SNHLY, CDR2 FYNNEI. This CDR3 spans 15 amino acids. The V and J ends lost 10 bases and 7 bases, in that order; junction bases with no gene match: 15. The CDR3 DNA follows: TGTGCCACCACCACGGCGGTCCCGGGAGGGAACATTCAGTACTTC. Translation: CATTTAVPGGNIQYF.

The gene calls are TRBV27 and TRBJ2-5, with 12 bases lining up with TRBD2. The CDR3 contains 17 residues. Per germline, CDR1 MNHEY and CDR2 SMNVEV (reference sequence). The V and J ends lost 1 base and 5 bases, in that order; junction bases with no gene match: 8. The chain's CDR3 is CASSLLASGGARETQYF. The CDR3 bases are TGTGCCAGCAGTTTATTGGCTAGCGGGGGGGCTCGGGAGACCCAGTACTTC.

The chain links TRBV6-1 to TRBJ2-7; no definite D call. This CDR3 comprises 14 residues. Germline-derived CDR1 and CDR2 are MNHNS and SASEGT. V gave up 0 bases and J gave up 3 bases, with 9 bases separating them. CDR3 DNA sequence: TGTGCCAGCAGTGAAGCAAGCGCATACTACGAGCAGTACTTC. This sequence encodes CASSEASAYYEQYF.

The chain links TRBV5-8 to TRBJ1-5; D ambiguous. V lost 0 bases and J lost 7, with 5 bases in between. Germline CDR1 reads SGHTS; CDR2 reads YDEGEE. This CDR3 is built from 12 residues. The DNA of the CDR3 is TGTGCCAGCAGCTTGGCCGGGCAGCCCCAGCATTTT. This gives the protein CASSLAGQPQHF.

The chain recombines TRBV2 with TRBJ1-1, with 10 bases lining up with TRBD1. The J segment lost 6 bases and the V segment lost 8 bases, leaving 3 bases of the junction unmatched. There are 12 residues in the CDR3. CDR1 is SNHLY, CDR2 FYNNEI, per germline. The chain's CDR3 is CASGQGVSEAFF. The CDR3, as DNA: TGTGCCAGCGGACAGGGGGTATCTGAAGCTTTCTTT.

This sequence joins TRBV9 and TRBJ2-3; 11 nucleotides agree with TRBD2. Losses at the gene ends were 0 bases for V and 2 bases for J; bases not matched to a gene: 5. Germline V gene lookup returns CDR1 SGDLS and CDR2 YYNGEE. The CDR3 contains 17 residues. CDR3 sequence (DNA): TGTGCCAGCAGCGTAGAAGCTAGCGGGGGGTTCACAGATACGCAGTATTTT. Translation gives CASSVEASGGFTDTQYF.

CDR3 in amino acids: CASSSITSGGAKNIQYF. The DNA for the CDR3 is TGTGCCAGCAGTTCAATAACTAGCGGGGGGGCCAAAAACATTCAGTACTTC. The rearrangement links TRBV28 to TRBJ2-4; 12 nucleotides line up with TRBD2. This CDR3 region has 17 residues. The junction had 5 bases not matched to a gene; V was cut back by 4 bases and J by 1 base. Germline loops: CDR1 MDHEN, CDR2 SYDVKM.

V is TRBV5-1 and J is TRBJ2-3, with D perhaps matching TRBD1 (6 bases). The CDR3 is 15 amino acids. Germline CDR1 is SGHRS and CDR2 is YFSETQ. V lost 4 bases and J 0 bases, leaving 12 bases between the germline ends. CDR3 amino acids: CASSIDRSSTDTQYF. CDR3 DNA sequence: TGCGCCAGCAGCATTGACAGGTCTAGCACAGATACGCAGTATTTT.

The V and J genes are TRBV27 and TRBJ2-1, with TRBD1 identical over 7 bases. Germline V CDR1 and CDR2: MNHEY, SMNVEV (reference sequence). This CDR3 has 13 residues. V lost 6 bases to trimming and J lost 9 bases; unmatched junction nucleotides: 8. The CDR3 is CASRGDRAAEQFF. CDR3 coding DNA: TGTGCCAGCAGGGGAGACAGGGCGGCTGAGCAGTTCTTC.